The TCR beta chain under discussion was sequenced for a study of cytomegalovirus exposure and HLA in healthy donors. The PCR made use of 60 Vbeta and 13 Jbeta primers. Here immunoSEQ multiplex PCR was the method, and the copy in TCRdb shows in-frame clones only, minus some. The profile covers approximately 100,000 clones, with roughly 85% appearing a single time and nearly 7.5% taken by the ten largest. This clone was seen a few times. The antigen is undetermined. Study results and limitations: Segments of the TCR beta V type were, in most cases, productive about 87% or about 30% of the time in an earlier analysis.

CDR3 length equals 14 residues. Germline values: CDR1 SGHDN, CDR2 FVKESK. Unmatched junction bases numbered 7, after V lost 6 bases and J lost 10 bases. Sequencing was done on a sample of PBMCs. The chain combines TRBV14 with TRBJ1-6; 9 bases are shared with TRBD1. This TCR came from a man aged 35 to 55 in good health and CMV-seropositive. CDR3 sequence (DNA): TGTGCCAGCAGGATTGGGACAGGGCACTCACCCCTCCACTTT. Amino acid sequence: CASRIGTGHSPLHF.